Reported below is one T cell receptor (beta chain). The data are from a study of cytomegalovirus exposure and HLA in healthy donors. With 60 Vbeta and 13 Jbeta primers, the PCR was carried out. Using immunoSEQ multiplex PCR, the repertoire was profiled, and TCRdb retains in-frame clones only, with some absent. The table records about 140,000 clones, roughly four fifths of them present only once. The J segment lost 4 bases and the V segment lost 1 base, leaving 12 bases of the junction unmatched. CDR1 MGHRA and CDR2 YSYEKL come from the germline V gene. The CDR3 spans 17 residues. V and J are TRBV4-1 and TRBJ2-7, with 8 positions matching TRBD1. This receptor was taken from a young man in good health and CMV-seropositive. The sequencing sample was made of PBMCs. CDR3 nucleotides: TGCGCCAGCAGCCAAGGGCAGGGGGCGAAAATTACTTACGAGCAGTACTTC. It specifies CASSQGQGAKITYEQYF.